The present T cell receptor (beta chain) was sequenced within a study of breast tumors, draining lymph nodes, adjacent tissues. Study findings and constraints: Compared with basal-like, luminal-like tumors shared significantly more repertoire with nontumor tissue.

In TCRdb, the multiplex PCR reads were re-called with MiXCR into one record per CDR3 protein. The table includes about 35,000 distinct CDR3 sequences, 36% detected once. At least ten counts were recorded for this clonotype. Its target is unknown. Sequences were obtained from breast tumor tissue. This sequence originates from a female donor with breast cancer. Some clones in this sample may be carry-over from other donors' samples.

CDR3 amino acids: CASSPGWRDTQYF. CDR3 sequence (DNA): TGTGCCAGCAGCCCAGGATGGCGGGATACGCAGTATTTT. This chain joins TRBV7-2 and TRBJ2-3, with unresolved D. Germline V gene data show CDR1 as SGHTA and CDR2 as FQGNSA. The CDR3 totals 13 residues. V lost 5 bases, J lost 6 bases, and 12 bases lay in between.